This T cell receptor beta chain was sequenced for a study of blood T cells in healthy people across ages (dated by TCRdb to 2013 to 2016). At the level of the whole study: In model experiments, template switching captured about one uniquely barcoded TCR beta cDNA molecule for every two T cells. To track age-related changes in TCR beta repertoire diversity, the study relied on deep sequencing normalized with unique cDNA molecular identifiers. The donors were split into four age groups: young (average around 15 years), middle-aged (around 37), aged (62) and long-lived (under 90). The study analyzed two additional independent replicas of 1 million unique cDNA reads from the same blood draw for two donors, one aged 18 to 30 and one aged 80 or older. Here is what the overall study found, with its caveats: Because donor CMV infection status was unknown, age-related changes in expanded clonotypes were potentially confounded. Because profiling used bulk unsorted PBMCs, naive and antigen-experienced compartments could not be compared conclusively. Observed TCR beta diversity per million T cells fell roughly linearly with age, and a significant reduction was already apparent by age approximately 41. The percentage of naive T cells measured by flow cytometry correlated strongly with observed TCR beta diversity. Total diversity estimates from one million sequenced T cells were considered lower bounds and underestimates. Compared with the aged group, the long-lived group had more naive CD4+ T cells, fewer expanded clones and increased TCR diversity, suggesting age selection.

CDR1 LGHNA and CDR2 YNFKEQ were looked up in the germline V gene. From its cysteine to its phenylalanine, the CDR3 spans 17 amino acids. This entry keeps only the CDR3 DNA: 51 bases, framed from base 1. V and J are truncated by 0 bases and 1 base respectively, leaving an intervening sequence of 13 bases. The library was produced with 5' RACE. Sequenced using an Illumina HiSeq 2500. A second PCR of about 6 to 12 cycles was run with a J-beta primer mix and a sample-barcoded 5' primer. A unique molecular identifier was introduced onto each TCR beta cDNA molecule by a template-switch 5' adaptor carrying 12 random nucleotides. At least 2.5 million CDR3-containing paired-end reads were obtained from each sample. First-strand cDNA was synthesized from all RNA with the Mint cDNA synthesis kit, primed by a TRBC-specific oligonucleotide. After uracil-DNA glycosylase treatment, a first 18-cycle PCR used universal primers M1SS and BC2_uni_R on all cDNA. Processing in the source paper ran as follows. For normalization, 1 million high-quality reads were randomly selected from each sample, with every read carrying a distinct molecular identifier. Reads sharing molecular identifiers were discarded rather than binned into consensus sequences. CDR3 identification, clonotype clustering and error correction used MiTCR with a Q25 quality threshold and the strictest error-elimination algorithm. A nonparametric unseen species model using Euler transformation provided a lower-bound estimate of total TCR beta diversity. The raw public reads went through TCRdb reprocessing: fastp at Q25, MiXCR clone calling, in-frame beta chains kept. Duplicate CDR3 protein sequences are folded into a single record with the most common DNA and genes. The V and J calls and clone size come from TCRdb's table, not from the authors' own analysis. Across this sample there are approximately 580,000 distinct CDR3 sequences, with less than 25% seen only once. Less than 9% of the sample rests with the top ten.

Regarding this clonotype: Its cognate antigen has yet to be identified. Base-call qualities are not available, and no considerably larger clone is one nucleotide away.

The approximately 39 donors, aged roughly 6 to 95 years, were systemically healthy Caucasian individuals from Russia. Each donor gave ten milliliters of peripheral blood, collected into EDTA-treated Vacutainer tubes. Ficoll-Paque density-gradient centrifugation was used to isolate PBMCs, with at least 6.5 million per sample. Total RNA, at least 6 micrograms per sample, was extracted from PBMCs with Trizol reagent. The percentages of naive CD45RAhigh/CD27high T cells were determined by flow cytometry on a PBMC aliquot from every donor. This sample also belongs to another study, concerning T cells of mothers and their children. In that second paper, the authors write: Nine systemically healthy Caucasian individuals served as donors, namely three mothers together with their six children. cDNA synthesis used all of the extracted RNA, with roughly 1.6 ug of RNA in each 15 ul reaction. In the second PCR, the M1S primer introduced both the sample barcodes and 2-4 random nucleotides. Over 8 million TCR beta CDR3 reads came from each mother, compared with 2.5 million to 3.5 million reads from each child. Thymic selection similarly shapes TCR recombination output in related and unrelated pairs, with minor effect from inherited differences. Normalized repertoire overlap was always slightly but never significantly higher in related than unrelated mother-child pairs. With a sensitivity of approximately 93 clones per million clonotypes, no persistent microchimeric T cell clones were detected. In the study, deep NGS was used to compare the TCR beta repertoires of mothers and children, and features distinguishing related mother-child pairs from unrelated individuals were sought. On average, the children were roughly 12 +/- 4 years old, while the mothers were about 37 +/- 4 years old. After adapter ligation was performed with NEBNext reagents, the libraries were sequenced on an Illumina HiSeq 2000 with 100+100 nt paired-end reads. To prevent cross-contamination, the mother and child libraries were prepared one month apart and sequenced in separate runs. Each donor had between about 450,000 and 2,100,000 distinct TCR beta clonotypes identified. Naive TCR beta clonotypes were estimated from low-frequency clonotypes matched to each donor's FACS-determined naive share, without sorting.

The sample consisted of blood. The V gene is TRBV4-2 and the J gene is TRBJ2-1; the D gene is perhaps TRBD2, on 6 matching bases. This TCR was recovered from a boy aged 5 to 17 in good health. The CDR3 sequence is CASSQDVWGESYNEQFF. In nucleotide form, the sequence is TGTGCCAGCAGCCAAGACGTGTGGGGGGAGTCCTACAATGAGCAGTTCTTC.